This record concerns one TCR beta chain sequence. The authors' processing: It was from reference gene primer amplification that nucleated cell counts were estimated. Using immunoSEQ multiplex PCR, the repertoire was profiled, and TCRdb retains in-frame clones only, with some absent. D and trimming come from the DNA, and the V and J calls and clone size come from that table. The table records 150,000 to 200,000 clones, around 87% of them present only once. Germline lookup yields CDR1 LGHDT and CDR2 YNNKEL (reference sequence). The CDR3 is 15 amino acids. Trimming removed 0 bases at V and 1 base at J, with 10 bases between. This sample is drawn from a study of blood T cell repertoires in COVID-19. Study-wide context: Italy, Spain and the United States were the sources of the convalescent and acute COVID-19 samples. PBMCs, B-cell-depleted T cells, or T cells were the source of the cDNA or gDNA that made up the material.

This TCR derives from a man between 18 and 35 years old with active or convalescent COVID-19. Input material: peripheral blood. This rearrangement joins TRBV3-1 (or the pseudogene TRBV3-2) to TRBJ2-7, with D perhaps TRBD2 (6 bases). In DNA form, the CDR3 reads TGTGCCAGCAGCCAAGAAGACGGGGGATCCTACGAGCAGTACTTC. Translated: CASSQEDGGSYEQYF.